Presented here are 8 T cell receptor beta chains from one specimen sequenced in a study of shared clonotypes between healthy human individuals. Data came from immunoSEQ multiplex PCR; TCRdb stores just in-frame clones and leaves some out. The sample records approximately 1.1 million clones, roughly 74% being singletons. The specimen sequenced was memory CD4+ T cells from PBMCs. Indicated subset: CD45RA-negative fraction. The receptor set was obtained from a man between 18 and 29 years old in good health. Some clones in this sample may be carry-over from other donors' samples.

CDR3 bases: TGCGCCAGCAGCCACGAGGGCAGAGACACCATATATTTT. Protein: CASSHEGRDTIYF. V is TRBV4-1 and J is TRBJ1-3; D unclear. Germline CDR1 MGHRA, CDR2 YSYEKL. The germline V and J ends were trimmed by 3 bases and 8 bases, with 11 bases remaining between them. The CDR3 totals 13 residues.

This chain links TRBV18 with TRBJ2-7; a possible D gene is TRBD2 (5 bases). Trimming cost V 2 bases and J 6 bases, with 11 bases left between them. There are 13 residues in the CDR3. Per germline, CDR1 KGHSH and CDR2 LQKENI. Here the CDR3 DNA reads TGTGCCAGCTCACCAATAGGAGGTTCCGAGCAGTACTTC. Its translation is CASSPIGGSEQYF.

The chain has TRBV2 and TRBJ2-1; 8 nucleotides align to TRBD2. The CDR3 is 14 residues long. Losses at the gene ends were 8 bases for V and 5 bases for J; bases not matched to a gene: 8. The germline V gene has CDR1 SNHLY and CDR2 FYNNEI. The CDR3 DNA follows: TGTGCCAGCCTAAAGCGGGAGACGAACAATGAGCAGTTCTTC. Protein: CASLKRETNNEQFF.

This chain connects TRBV9 to TRBJ2-1, with 7 bases fitting TRBD2. The CDR3 contains 14 residues. Germline CDR1 is SGDLS and CDR2 is YYNGEE. V was pared by 4 bases and J by 8 bases, with 9 bases of the junction left unmatched. Here the CDR3 DNA reads TGTGCCAGCAGCCTCAGACTAGCTTGGGATGAGCAGTTCTTC. Translation gives CASSLRLAWDEQFF. Variable domain in full (rest from reference TRBV9 and TRBJ2-1): DSGVTQTPKHLITATGQRVTLRCSPRSGDLSVYWYQQSLDQGLQFLIQYYNGEERAKGNILERFSAQQFPDLHSELNLSSLELGDSALYFCASSLRLAWDEQFFGPGTRLTVL.

The CDR3 reads CASSVDEWGRAFF. For the CDR3, the DNA is TGTGCCAGCAGCGTCGACGAGTGGGGAAGGGCTTTCTTT. The chain combines TRBV9 with TRBJ1-1, with no clear D. Germline V gene data show CDR1 as SGDLS and CDR2 as YYNGEE. This CDR3 contains 13 residues. Trimming left V 2 bases short and J 11 bases short, with 16 bases between.

Ten or more counts support this clone. The chain recombines TRBV20-1 with TRBJ2-7; no definite D call. The V end lost 3 bases, the J end lost 4 bases, and 7 bases lay between the germline ends. CDR1 is DFQATT, CDR2 SNEGSKA, per germline (reference sequence). CDR3 length equals 11 residues. In nucleotides, the CDR3 is TGCAGTGCTAGGACGGCTTACGAGCAGTACTTC. Protein sequence: CSARTAYEQYF.

Concerning this clone itself: A read error may be the cause here, since a much bigger clone is one base away. The genes are TRBV6-5 and TRBJ1-1; tentatively, D is TRBD1 (5 bases). This CDR3 is 13 amino acids long. Trimming removed 7 bases from V and 1 base from J, with 10 bases in between. The germline gives CDR1 MNHEY, CDR2 SVGAGI. The CDR3 region is CASTPTANTEAFF. CDR3 nucleotide sequence: TGTGCCAGCACCCCGACAGCGAACACTGAAGCTTTCTTT.

There are a few counts of this clone. The rearrangement uses TRBV28 and TRBJ1-1, with D uncertain. The germline V and J ends were trimmed by 7 bases and 10 bases, with 13 bases remaining between them. Germline V lookup: CDR1 MDHEN, CDR2 SYDVKM. This CDR3 comprises 11 residues. CDR3 loop: CASKADIGAFF. In DNA form, the CDR3 reads TGTGCCAGCAAAGCGGATATCGGAGCTTTCTTT. Complete variable domain (other parts from reference TRBV28 and TRBJ1-1): DVKVTQSSRYLVKRTGEKVFLECVQDMDHENMFWYRQDPGLGLRLIYFSYDVKMKEKGDIPEGYSVSREKKERFSLILESASTNQTSMYLCASKADIGAFFGQGTRLTVV.